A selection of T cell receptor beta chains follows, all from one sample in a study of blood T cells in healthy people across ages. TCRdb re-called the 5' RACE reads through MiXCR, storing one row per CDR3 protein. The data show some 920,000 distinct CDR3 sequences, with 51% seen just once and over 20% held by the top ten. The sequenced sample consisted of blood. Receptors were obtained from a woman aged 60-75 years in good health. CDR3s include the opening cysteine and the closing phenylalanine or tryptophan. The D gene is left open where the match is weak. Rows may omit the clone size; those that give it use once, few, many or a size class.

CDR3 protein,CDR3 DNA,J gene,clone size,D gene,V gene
CASSYDESSYDEQFF,TGTGCCAGCAGCTACGACGAAAGCTCCTACGATGAGCAGTTCTTC,TRBJ2-1,.,.,TRBV11-1
CASSLTTGSNQPQHF,TGCGCCAGCAGTCTGACGACAGGTAGCAATCAGCCCCAGCATTTT,TRBJ1-5,few,.,TRBV5-1
CSARDRRLAAVNNEQFF,TGCAGTGCTAGAGATAGGAGACTAGCGGCAGTTAACAATGAGCAGTTCTTC,TRBJ2-1,.,TRBD2,TRBV20-1
CATERESDSDTQYF,TGTGCCACCGAGCGGGAGTCGGACTCAGATACGCAGTATTTT,TRBJ2-3,.,TRBD2,TRBV10-3
CASSVTRDTQYF,TGTGCCAGCAGTGTTACTAGAGATACGCAGTATTTT,TRBJ2-3,many,.,TRBV2
CASSVGQGLNSPLHF,TGCGCCAGCAGCGTGGGACAGGGGTTGAATTCACCCCTCCACTTT,TRBJ1-6,.,TRBD1,TRBV5-1
CSASWGETQYF,TGCAGTGCTAGCTGGGGGGAGACCCAGTACTTC,TRBJ2-5,.,.,TRBV20-1
CASTARANQETQYF,TGTGCCAGCACCGCCAGGGCCAACCAAGAGACCCAGTACTTC,TRBJ2-5,.,.,TRBV6-5
CASSPGPLNIQYF,TGCGCCAGCAGCCCGGGACCATTAAACATTCAGTACTTC,TRBJ2-4,.,.,TRBV5-1
CASRSSGLTTDTQYF,TGTGCCAGCAGATCCAGCGGACTCACGACAGATACGCAGTATTTT,TRBJ2-3,few,.,TRBV28
CASSLTGSSQPQHF,TGTGCCAGCAGTTTGACAGGGAGTAGTCAGCCCCAGCATTTT,TRBJ1-5,few,TRBD1,TRBV12-3/TRBV12-4
CASSPGTVSDNEQFF,TGCGCCAGCAGCCCGGGGACAGTCTCCGACAATGAGCAGTTCTTC,TRBJ2-1,.,TRBD1,TRBV5-1
CASSLAGQLTGLHYEQYF,TGTGCCAGCAGCTTAGCGGGACAGCTCACAGGACTTCACTACGAGCAGTACTTC,TRBJ2-7,.,TRBD1,TRBV7-9
CAISDLSEQFF,TGTGCCATCAGTGATTTAAGTGAGCAGTTCTTC,TRBJ2-1,.,.,TRBV10-3
CASSVAVAGVDTQYF,TGTGCCAGCAGCGTAGCCGTGGCGGGAGTCGATACGCAGTATTTT,TRBJ2-3,.,TRBD2,TRBV9
CASSLLSGSGETQYF,TGTGCCAGCAGCTTACTCAGCGGGAGTGGAGAGACCCAGTACTTC,TRBJ2-5,few,TRBD2,TRBV7-2
CASSPRSMNTEAFF,TGTGCCAGCTCACCACGGTCGATGAACACTGAAGCTTTCTTT,TRBJ1-1,.,.,TRBV18
CSVALAGPYNEQFF,TGCAGCGTGGCTTTAGCGGGACCCTACAATGAGCAGTTCTTC,TRBJ2-1,.,TRBD2,TRBV29-1
CASSGRLGRAYEQYF,TGTGCCAGCAGTGGTCGACTCGGGAGGGCCTATGAGCAGTACTTC,TRBJ2-4,few,TRBD2,TRBV14
CASRLAGEKEQFF,TGTGCCAGCAGACTAGCGGGAGAGAAAGAGCAGTTCTTC,TRBJ2-1,.,TRBD2,TRBV3-1
CASYRETTYEQYF,TGTGCCAGCTATCGGGAGACTACCTACGAGCAGTACTTC,TRBJ2-7,few,.,TRBV5-5
CASSRQDGEETQYF,TGTGCCAGTAGCCGACAGGACGGGGAAGAGACCCAGTACTTC,TRBJ2-5,few,.,TRBV3-1
CAISDYYEQYF,TGTGCCATCAGTGACTACTACGAGCAGTACTTC,TRBJ2-7,.,.,TRBV10-3
CASSSVPGQGAYEQYF,TGTGCCAGCAGTTCCGTCCCGGGACAGGGAGCCTACGAGCAGTACTTC,TRBJ2-7,few,TRBD1,TRBV28
CASSQEPGTQYF,TGTGCCAGCAGCCAAGAACCCGGGACCCAGTACTTC,TRBJ2-5,.,.,TRBV3-1
CASSLVAVVGSYEQYF,TGTGCCAGCAGCTTAGTAGCCGTGGTCGGGTCTTACGAGCAGTACTTC,TRBJ2-7,.,.,TRBV7-2
CASSLFEGSEAFF,TGTGCCAGCAGTTTATTCGAGGGGTCCGAAGCTTTCTTT,TRBJ1-1,few,.,TRBV12-3/TRBV12-4
CASSEQAANTEAFF,TGTGCCAGCAGTGAACAGGCGGCTAACACTGAAGCTTTCTTT,TRBJ1-1,.,.,TRBV6-1
CASSHDRGGSYGYTF,TGTGCCAGCAGCCACGACAGGGGAGGTAGCTATGGCTACACCTTC,TRBJ1-2,.,TRBD1,TRBV6-1
CASRFRLAGEQYF,TGTGCCAGCAGGTTTCGGCTCGCTGGGGAGCAGTACTTC,TRBJ2-5,.,.,TRBV11-2
CASTITTSGSYSYEQYF,TGTGCCAGCACAATAACAACTAGCGGGAGCTACTCCTACGAGCAGTACTTC,TRBJ2-7,few,TRBD2,TRBV11-2
CATSRARDSWQYF,TGTGCCACCAGCAGAGCCAGGGACAGTTGGCAGTACTTC,TRBJ2-5,.,TRBD1,TRBV15
CAIGSGRGNEQFF,TGTGCCATCGGTAGCGGGAGAGGGAATGAGCAGTTCTTC,TRBJ2-1,few,TRBD2,TRBV10-3
CASGDRVVDTQYF,TGCGCCAGCGGGGACAGGGTAGTGGATACGCAGTATTTT,TRBJ2-3,.,TRBD1,TRBV5-1
CASSWAGSTDAQYF,TGTGCCAGCAGCTGGGCAGGGAGCACAGATGCGCAGTATTTT,TRBJ2-3,once,.,TRBV7-2
CASSYGGSPEQYF,TGTGCCAGCAGTTACGGCGGGAGCCCCGAGCAGTACTTC,TRBJ2-7,.,TRBD2,TRBV6-2/TRBV6-3
CASNAQPGSSTDTQYF,TGCGCCAGCAACGCTCAACCGGGCTCTAGCACAGATACGCAGTATTTT,TRBJ2-3,.,.,TRBV5-1
CSARLAALSSYEQYF,TGCAGTGCTCGACTAGCGGCCCTTAGCTCCTACGAGCAGTACTTC,TRBJ2-7,few,TRBD2,TRBV20-1
CASSFTGGQGYSGYTF,TGTGCCAGCAGTTTTACTGGTGGGCAGGGGTACAGTGGCTACACCTTC,TRBJ1-2,few,.,TRBV12-3/TRBV12-4
CATSRDPSSTDTQYF,TGTGCCACCAGCAGAGATCCCTCTAGCACAGATACGCAGTATTTT,TRBJ2-3,few,.,TRBV15
CASSEFETKNSPLHF,TGTGCCAGCAGTGAGTTTGAAACAAAGAATTCACCCCTCCACTTT,TRBJ1-6,few,.,TRBV2
CSVDSGTGAVVQYF,TGCAGCGTTGATTCCGGGACAGGGGCGGTTGTGCAGTACTTC,TRBJ2-5,.,TRBD1,TRBV29-1
CASSLGGEDYEQYF,TGCGCCAGCAGCTTGGGAGGGGAGGACTACGAGCAGTACTTC,TRBJ2-7,.,.,TRBV5-1
CASSQGRGVVIGQFF,TGTGCCAGCAGCCAAGGCCGGGGAGTGGTGATAGGGCAGTTCTTC,TRBJ2-1,.,.,TRBV3-1
CASSLASGSGVYNEQFF,TGTGCCAGCAGCTTGGCTAGCGGGAGCGGAGTTTACAATGAGCAGTTCTTC,TRBJ2-1,many,TRBD2,TRBV4-2
CASSPQREGQQFF,TGTGCCAGCAGCCCTCAGCGGGAGGGGCAGCAGTTCTTC,TRBJ2-1,few,TRBD2,TRBV7-2
CASSLGASGRRTGELFF,TGTGCCAGCAGCTTAGGGGCTAGCGGGAGAAGGACCGGGGAGCTGTTTTTT,TRBJ2-2,.,TRBD2,TRBV7-2
CSAKAPGQNTEAFF,TGCAGTGCAAAGGCCCCGGGACAGAACACTGAAGCTTTCTTT,TRBJ1-1,.,.,TRBV20-1
CASSPPSRAKNIQYF,TGTGCCAGCTCACCACCCTCGCGAGCCAAAAACATTCAGTACTTC,TRBJ2-4,few,.,TRBV18
CAISELGPRTQYF,TGTGCCATCAGTGAGTTGGGTCCCCGCACGCAGTATTTT,TRBJ2-3,.,.,TRBV10-3
CATGEGYTEAFF,TGTGCCACCGGTGAGGGGTACACTGAAGCTTTCTTT,TRBJ1-1,few,.,TRBV6-2/TRBV6-3
CASSFGVLPYNEQFF,TGCGCCAGCAGCTTTGGGGTCTTGCCCTACAATGAGCAGTTCTTC,TRBJ2-1,few,.,TRBV5-1
CASSTVSYEQYF,TGTGCCAGCAGTACGGTTTCCTACGAGCAGTACTTC,TRBJ2-7,many,.,TRBV2